This T cell receptor (beta chain) was found in a study of blood T cell repertoires in COVID-19. Study details: Italy, Spain and the United States were the sources of the convalescent and acute COVID-19 samples. PBMCs, B-cell-depleted T cells, or T cells provided the cDNA or gDNA that made up the material.

Authors' data handling: Quantification of nucleated cells was approximated via reference gene primer amplification. The repertoire was sequenced with immunoSEQ multiplex PCR; TCRdb's copy has only in-frame clones and lacks some. The V and J calls and clone size come from that table; D and trimming were worked out from the DNA. The data show approximately 74,000 clones, roughly 88% seen once. This clone has a single count. This receptor was identified in a man older than 75 with active or convalescent COVID-19. The sequenced material came from peripheral blood.

The CDR3 DNA follows: TGCGCCAGCAGCTTAGCGGGAGCGGGGTTCAATGAGCAGTTCTTC. It encodes CASSLAGAGFNEQFF. This sequence joins TRBV5-1 and TRBJ2-1, with 8 bases matching TRBD2. The V gene end was trimmed by 2 bases and the J gene end by 6 bases; junction bases not matched to a gene: 7. The CDR3 extends over 15 amino acids. Germline V lookup: CDR1 SGHRS, CDR2 YFSETQ.